The 24 T cell receptor beta chains below come from one sample, sequenced in a study of cytomegalovirus exposure and HLA in healthy donors. PCR primers comprised 60 Vbeta and 13 Jbeta primers. Produced via immunoSEQ multiplex PCR; TCRdb's table is partial and in-frame only. The table lists 95,000 to 150,000 clones, about 11% of them singletons, with approximately 4.4% in the top ten. The specimen was PBMCs. The receptors were gathered from a woman under 30 in good health and CMV-seropositive.

This clone has just a few counts. The chain uses TRBV5-6 and TRBJ2-1; perhaps TRBD1 as D (5 bases). Germline V gives CDR1 SGHDT, CDR2 YYEEEE. V was pared by 5 bases and J by 5 bases, with 14 bases between. CDR3 length: 14 residues. In DNA form, the CDR3 reads TGTGCCAGCAGATGGGCAGGGTCAGACAATGAGCAGTTCTTC. Protein product: CASRWAGSDNEQFF.

The J gene is TRBJ2-7, the V gene TRBV27, with D maybe TRBD2 (5 bases). The CDR3 is made up of 14 amino acids. Germline lookup yields CDR1 MNHEY and CDR2 SMNVEV (reference sequence). V shed 3 bases and J shed 4 bases, with 13 bases lying between them. This CDR3 reads CASSFRGSEYEQYF. Here the CDR3 DNA reads TGTGCCAGCAGTTTCCGGGGTAGCGAATACGAGCAGTACTTC.

This clone was observed a handful of times. The V call is TRBV5-1, the J call TRBJ2-1; 8 bases are shared with TRBD1. This CDR3 is built from 14 residues. The germline V gene encodes CDR1 SGHRS and CDR2 YFSETQ. Trimming at V came to 1 base and at J to 10 bases, leaving 7 bases not matched to a gene. The CDR3 spells CASSLQGAMEEQFF. CDR3 DNA: TGCGCCAGCAGCTTGCAGGGGGCGATGGAAGAGCAGTTCTTC.

This sequence joins TRBV7-9 and TRBJ2-7; TRBD2 aligns across 8 bases. Germline CDR1 SEHNR, CDR2 FQNEAQ (reference sequence). Trimming took 1 base from V and 3 from J; bases not matched to a gene: 5. CDR3 length equals 15 residues. The CDR3 region is CASSLDLAGIYEQYF. The CDR3 DNA reads as TGTGCCAGCAGCTTAGATTTAGCGGGAATCTACGAGCAGTACTTC.

This clone occurred a few times. The chain couples TRBV5-1 to TRBJ2-7, with TRBD1 matching 9 bases. This CDR3 region has 16 residues. Germline CDR1 reads SGHRS; CDR2 reads YFSETQ. The junction had 5 bases not matched to a gene; V was cut back by 0 bases and J by 1 base. CDR3 in amino acids: CASSLAIGQGSYEQYF. The CDR3 DNA is TGCGCCAGCAGCTTGGCTATCGGACAGGGGTCCTACGAGCAGTACTTC. The variable domain in full, completed from reference TRBV5-1 and TRBJ2-7, reads KAGVTQTPRYLIKTRGQQVTLSCSPISGHRSVSWYQQTPGQGLQFLFEYFSETQRNKGNFPGRFSGRQFSNSRSEMNVSTLELGDSALYLCASSLAIGQGSYEQYFGPGTRLTVT.

A few counts support this clone. The chain is built from TRBV30 and TRBJ1-5; D is uncertain. CDR3 length: 15 amino acids. Trimming stripped 0 bases from V and 5 bases from J, with 14 bases between. Looked up from germline, CDR1 is GTSNPN and CDR2 is SVGIG (reference sequence). CDR3 in amino acids: CAWSVHSGAHQPQHF. CDR3 DNA: TGTGCCTGGAGTGTACACAGCGGCGCACATCAGCCCCAGCATTTT. The full variable domain, rest sourced from reference TRBV30 and TRBJ1-5, is SQTIHQWPATLVQPVGSPLSLECTVEGTSNPNLYWYRQAAGRGLQLLFYSVGIGQISSEVPQNLSASRPQDRQFILSSKKLLLSDSGFYLCAWSVHSGAHQPQHFGDGTRLSIL.

J is TRBJ2-2 and V is TRBV9, with 11 bases fitting TRBD1. This CDR3 spans 17 amino acids. The J segment lost 7 bases and the V segment lost 4 bases, leaving 12 bases of the junction unmatched. Germline assignment: CDR1 SGDLS and CDR2 YYNGEE. The CDR3 reads CASSLGSGQGAGGELFF. Written as DNA, the CDR3 is TGTGCCAGCAGCCTAGGGTCCGGACAGGGGGCTGGCGGGGAGCTGTTTTTT.

The chain carries TRBV19 and TRBJ1-1; 7 nucleotides line up with TRBD1. Germline V lookup: CDR1 LNHDA, CDR2 SQIVND (reference sequence). The length of the CDR3 is 14 residues. The junction had 4 bases not matched to a gene; V was cut back by 4 bases and J by 2 bases. The CDR3, as DNA: TGTGCCAGTAGTACCCAGGGGGGAAACACTGAAGCTTTCTTT. It is translated as CASSTQGGNTEAFF.

This clone was seen a handful of times. A junction end diverges from the germline sequence, so it may reflect a read error. The V call is TRBV6-1, the J call TRBJ2-7; D remains unclear. CDR3 length: 13 amino acids. Germline-derived CDR1 and CDR2 are MNHNS and SASEGT. DNA of the CDR3: TGTGCCAGCAGAGGAGAAAGAACGAACGAGAAGTACTTC. It yields the protein CASRGERTNEKYF.

This clone came up a few times. The V call is TRBV2, the J call TRBJ2-1, with 8 bases identical to TRBD1. The CDR3 spans 14 residues. Germline V gives CDR1 SNHLY, CDR2 FYNNEI. Losses at the gene ends were 4 bases for V and 5 bases for J; bases not matched to a gene: 4. The CDR3 reads CASSAQGANNEQFF. The CDR3 DNA follows: TGTGCCAGCAGTGCGCAGGGGGCCAACAATGAGCAGTTCTTC.

In its sample, this clone was seen a few times. Here the CDR3 reads CASSRTGGPTDTQYF. As DNA, the CDR3 is TGCGCCAGCAGCCGGACAGGGGGACCCACAGATACGCAGTATTTT. The chain recombines TRBV5-1 with TRBJ2-3, with 10 bases aligning to TRBD1. Trimming cost V 4 bases and J 2 bases; bases outside gene matches: 4. Per the germline V gene, CDR1 is SGHRS and CDR2 is YFSETQ. This CDR3 is 15 amino acids long.

The table lists this clone with a few counts. The CDR3: CASEGGGTGELFF. CDR3 bases: TGTGCCAGTGAGGGTGGCGGTACCGGGGAGCTGTTTTTT. The chain has TRBV11-3 and TRBJ2-2; maybe TRBD2 (5 bases). Trimming took 9 bases from V and 5 from J, leaving 13 bases between them. The germline V gene has CDR1 SGHNT and CDR2 YENEEA. CDR3 length: 13 residues.

V usage is TRBV4-1 and J usage is TRBJ2-1; TRBD2 matches at 8 bases. The J segment lost 6 bases and the V segment lost 4 bases, leaving 8 bases of the junction unmatched. Germline lookup yields CDR1 MGHRA and CDR2 YSYEKL. The CDR3 is made up of 15 amino acids. The CDR3 region is CASSLFTGLVNEQFF. CDR3 sequence (DNA): TGCGCCAGCAGCCTCTTCACGGGACTAGTCAATGAGCAGTTCTTC.

This rearrangement joins TRBV7-8 to TRBJ2-2; 9 bases line up with TRBD2. J was trimmed by 4 bases and V by 5 bases; bases with no gene match: 5. There are 15 residues in the CDR3. Germline V gene data show CDR1 as SGHVS and CDR2 as FQNEAQ. The CDR3 coding sequence is TGTGCCAGCAGCCCCTTAGCGGGAGCCACCGGGGAGCTGTTTTTT. Its protein is CASSPLAGATGELFF.

V gene TRBV28 combines with J gene TRBJ1-2; D is ambiguous. The ends were cut back, 10 bases at V and 0 bases at J, with 9 bases in the middle. Looked up from germline, CDR1 is MDHEN and CDR2 is SYDVKM. The CDR3 is 12 residues long. Here the CDR3 DNA reads TGTGCCACAGAAAAAGCTAACTATGGCTACACCTTC. This codes for CATEKANYGYTF.

The chain uses TRBV5-1 and TRBJ2-1; 10 bases are shared with TRBD2. Germline loops: CDR1 SGHRS, CDR2 YFSETQ. This CDR3 is 16 amino acids long. The J segment lost 9 bases and the V segment lost 7 bases, leaving 16 bases of the junction unmatched. CDR3 sequence (DNA): TGCGCCAGCTTAGGGACTAGCGCGCATTGGGGCGGTGAGCAGTTCTTC. The encoded protein is CASLGTSAHWGGEQFF.

In this sample, this clone turned up a few times. The V and J genes are TRBV2 and TRBJ2-7; TRBD2 matches 8 bases. Germline V lookup: CDR1 SNHLY, CDR2 FYNNEI. The CDR3 has 14 amino acids. After removal of 10 bases from V and 2 bases from J, the junction contained 10 bases not matched to a gene. The CDR3 protein is CATIHGGGTYEQYF. CDR3 nucleotide sequence: TGTGCCACCATCCACGGGGGGGGCACCTACGAGCAGTACTTC.

In regard to this clone: The same CDR3 also results from other DNA sequences found in this sample. V usage is TRBV5-4 and J usage is TRBJ2-5; TRBD2 agrees at 13 bases. Germline CDR1 reads SGHNT; CDR2 reads YYREEE (reference sequence). The J segment lost 4 bases and the V segment lost 3 bases, leaving 6 bases of the junction unmatched. The CDR3 covers 16 residues. Written as DNA, the CDR3 is TGTGCCAGCAGCTCCCGGACTAGCGGGAGAACAGAGACCCAGTACTTC. This encodes CASSSRTSGRTETQYF.

J is TRBJ2-1 and V is TRBV18; 11 bases match TRBD2. The CDR3 is 16 residues long. V lost 0 bases to trimming and J lost 8 bases; unmatched junction nucleotides: 6. CDR1 and CDR2 from the germline V gene are KGHSH and LQKENI. CDR3 DNA sequence: TGTGCCAGCTCACCACCGGATAGCGGGAGGGCCCATGAGCAGTTCTTC. It is translated as CASSPPDSGRAHEQFF.

This clone occurred a few times. Likely a read error: the CDR3 ends without its conserved phenylalanine or tryptophan. V and J are TRBV7-8 and TRBJ1-5; D may be TRBD1 (5 bases). V was clipped by 8 bases and J by 10 bases, with 12 bases between them. The CDR3 totals 11 residues. CDR1 SGHVS and CDR2 FQNEAQ come from the germline V gene. The DNA for the CDR3 is TGTGCCAGCGGAAGACAGACCCCCCAGCATCTT. This codes for CASGRQTPQHL.

This clone showed up just a few times. This chain joins TRBV6-1 and TRBJ1-1, with no clear D. This CDR3 is built from 10 residues. V shed 6 bases and J shed 7 bases, with 6 bases lying between them. The germline V gene has CDR1 MNHNS and CDR2 SASEGT. The CDR3 sequence is CASRQLEAFF. The CDR3 bases are TGTGCCAGCAGACAGCTTGAAGCTTTCTTT.

Note on this clone: A read error may produce the germline difference seen at one junction end. The chain employs TRBV25-1 and TRBJ2-1, with TRBD1 as a possible D gene (5 bases). Germline V gives CDR1 MGHDK, CDR2 SYGVNS. This CDR3 spans 11 amino acids. The CDR3 DNA reads TGTACCAGTAAGGGGTACAATGAGCAGTTCTTC. Its translation is CTSKGYNEQFF.

This clone has more than one count but fewer than ten. The chain is built from TRBV28 and TRBJ2-1, with 8 bases matching TRBD1. The CDR3 is 13 amino acids. The junction had 4 bases not matched to a gene; V was cut back by 6 bases and J by 6 bases. Germline V gene data show CDR1 as MDHEN and CDR2 as SYDVKM. The CDR3 coding sequence is TGTGCCAGCAGGTGGACAGGGAGCAATGAGCAGTTCTTC. As protein: CASRWTGSNEQFF.

The J gene is TRBJ2-7, the V gene TRBV5-6; a weak D match, TRBD1 (6 bases). V shed 2 bases and J shed 1 base, with 16 bases lying between them. Germline assignment: CDR1 SGHDT and CDR2 YYEEEE. This CDR3 region has 16 residues. The CDR3 sequence: CASSFGDDDRSYEQYF. The CDR3 nucleotides are TGTGCCAGCAGCTTCGGCGATGACGACAGGTCCTACGAGCAGTACTTC.